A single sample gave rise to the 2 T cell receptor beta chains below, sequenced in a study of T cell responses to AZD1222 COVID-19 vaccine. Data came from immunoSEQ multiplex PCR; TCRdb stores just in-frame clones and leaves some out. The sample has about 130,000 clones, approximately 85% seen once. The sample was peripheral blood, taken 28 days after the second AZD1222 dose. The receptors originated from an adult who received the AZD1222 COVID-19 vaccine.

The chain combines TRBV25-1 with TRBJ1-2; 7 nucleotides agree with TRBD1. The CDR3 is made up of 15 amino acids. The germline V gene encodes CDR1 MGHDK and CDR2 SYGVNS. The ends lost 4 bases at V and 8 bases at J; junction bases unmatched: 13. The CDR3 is CASSVGGSTFRGYTF. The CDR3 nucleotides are TGTGCCAGCAGTGTAGGGGGCAGTACTTTTCGGGGCTACACCTTC.

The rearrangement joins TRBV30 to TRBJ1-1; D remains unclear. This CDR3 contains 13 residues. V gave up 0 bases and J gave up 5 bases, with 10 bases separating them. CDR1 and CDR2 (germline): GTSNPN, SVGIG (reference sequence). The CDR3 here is CAWSVERRTEAFF. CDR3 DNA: TGTGCCTGGAGTGTAGAACGGCGAACTGAAGCTTTCTTT.